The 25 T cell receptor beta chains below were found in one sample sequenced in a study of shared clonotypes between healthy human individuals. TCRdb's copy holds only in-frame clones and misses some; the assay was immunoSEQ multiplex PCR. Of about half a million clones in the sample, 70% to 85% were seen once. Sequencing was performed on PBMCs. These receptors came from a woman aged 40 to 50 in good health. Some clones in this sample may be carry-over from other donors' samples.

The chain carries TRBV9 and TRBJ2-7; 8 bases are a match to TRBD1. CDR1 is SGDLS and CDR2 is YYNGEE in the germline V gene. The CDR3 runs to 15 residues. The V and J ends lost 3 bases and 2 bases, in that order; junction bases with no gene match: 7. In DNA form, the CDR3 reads TGTGCCAGCAGCGCGAGGACAGGGTCTCCCTACGAGCAGTACTTC. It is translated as CASSARTGSPYEQYF. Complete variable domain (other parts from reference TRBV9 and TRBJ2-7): DSGVTQTPKHLITATGQRVTLRCSPRSGDLSVYWYQQSLDQGLQFLIQYYNGEERAKGNILERFSAQQFPDLHSELNLSSLELGDSALYFCASSARTGSPYEQYFGPGTRLTVT.

This CDR3 reads CASSDRSNYNEQFF. The CDR3 DNA follows: TGTGCCAGCAGTGATCGTTCAAACTACAATGAGCAGTTCTTC. This chain uses TRBV2 with TRBJ2-1, with D uncertain. Germline V gene data show CDR1 as SNHLY and CDR2 as FYNNEI. The CDR3 is made up of 14 amino acids. Trimming pared 3 bases from V and 3 bases from J, leaving 9 bases between.

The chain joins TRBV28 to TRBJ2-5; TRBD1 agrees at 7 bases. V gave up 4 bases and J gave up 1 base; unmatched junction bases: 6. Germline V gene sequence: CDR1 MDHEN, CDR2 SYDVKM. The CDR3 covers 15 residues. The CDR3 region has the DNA TGTGCCAGCAGTTACTTTAGACAGGGCCAAGAGACCCAGTACTTC. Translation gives CASSYFRQGQETQYF.

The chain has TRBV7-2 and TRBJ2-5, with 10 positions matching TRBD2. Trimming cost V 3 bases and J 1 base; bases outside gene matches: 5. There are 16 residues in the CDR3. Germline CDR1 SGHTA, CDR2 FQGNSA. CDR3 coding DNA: TGTGCCAGCAGCTTCAGTGGACTAGCGGTCCAAGAGACCCAGTACTTC. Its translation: CASSFSGLAVQETQYF. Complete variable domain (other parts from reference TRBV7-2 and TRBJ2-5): GAGVSQSPSNKVTEKGKDVELRCDPISGHTALYWYRQSLGQGLEFLIYFQGNSAPDKSGLPSDRFSAERTGGSVSTLTIQRTQQEDSAVYLCASSFSGLAVQETQYFGPGTRLLVL.

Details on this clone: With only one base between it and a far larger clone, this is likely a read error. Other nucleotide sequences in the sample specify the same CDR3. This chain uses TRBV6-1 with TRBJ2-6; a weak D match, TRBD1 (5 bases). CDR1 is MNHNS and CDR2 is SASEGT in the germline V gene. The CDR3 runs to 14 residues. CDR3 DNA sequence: TGTGCCAGCAGTCAGTTACCTGGGGCCAACGTCCTGACCTTC. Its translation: CASSQLPGANVLTF.

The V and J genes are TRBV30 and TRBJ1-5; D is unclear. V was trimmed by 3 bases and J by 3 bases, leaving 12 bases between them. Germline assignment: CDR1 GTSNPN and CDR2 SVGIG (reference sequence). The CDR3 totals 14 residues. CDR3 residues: CAWRGPTNNQPQHF. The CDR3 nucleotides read TGTGCCTGGAGAGGTCCGACCAACAATCAGCCCCAGCATTTT. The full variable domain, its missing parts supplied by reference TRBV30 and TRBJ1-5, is SQTIHQWPATLVQPVGSPLSLECTVEGTSNPNLYWYRQAAGRGLQLLFYSVGIGQISSEVPQNLSASRPQDRQFILSSKKLLLSDSGFYLCAWRGPTNNQPQHFGDGTRLSIL.

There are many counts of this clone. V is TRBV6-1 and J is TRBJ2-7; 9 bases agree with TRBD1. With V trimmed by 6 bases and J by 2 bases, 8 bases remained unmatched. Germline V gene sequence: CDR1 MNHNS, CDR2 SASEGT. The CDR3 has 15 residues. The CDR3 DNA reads TGTGCCAGCAGGTATCCGGGACAGGGAACCTACGAGCAGTACTTC. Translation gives CASRYPGQGTYEQYF.

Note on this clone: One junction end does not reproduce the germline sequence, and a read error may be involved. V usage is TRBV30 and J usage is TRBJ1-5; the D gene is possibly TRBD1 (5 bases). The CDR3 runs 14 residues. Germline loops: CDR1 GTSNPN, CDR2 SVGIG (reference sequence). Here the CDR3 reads CALSGGLGDQPQHF. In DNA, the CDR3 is TGTGCCTTGAGTGGGGGTTTAGGGGATCAGCCCCAGCATTTT.

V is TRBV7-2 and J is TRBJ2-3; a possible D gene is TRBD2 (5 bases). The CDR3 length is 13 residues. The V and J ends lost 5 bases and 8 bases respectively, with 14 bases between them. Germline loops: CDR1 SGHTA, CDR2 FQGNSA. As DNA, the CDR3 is TGTGCCAGCAGCCCCGGAGGCTATTCTACGCAGTATTTT. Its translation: CASSPGGYSTQYF.

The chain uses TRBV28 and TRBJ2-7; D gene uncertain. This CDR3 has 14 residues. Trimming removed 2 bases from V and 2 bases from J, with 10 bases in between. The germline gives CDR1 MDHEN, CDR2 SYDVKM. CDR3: CASSLLGAAYEQYF. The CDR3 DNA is TGTGCCAGCAGTTTACTGGGCGCCGCCTACGAGCAGTACTTC. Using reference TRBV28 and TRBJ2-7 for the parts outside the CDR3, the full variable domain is DVKVTQSSRYLVKRTGEKVFLECVQDMDHENMFWYRQDPGLGLRLIYFSYDVKMKEKGDIPEGYSVSREKKERFSLILESASTNQTSMYLCASSLLGAAYEQYFGPGTRLTVT.

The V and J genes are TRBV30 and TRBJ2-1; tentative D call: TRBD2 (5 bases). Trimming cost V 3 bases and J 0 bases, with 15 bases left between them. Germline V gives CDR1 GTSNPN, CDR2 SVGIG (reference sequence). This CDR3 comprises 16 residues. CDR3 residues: CAWSTPGFSSYNEQFF. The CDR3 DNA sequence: TGTGCCTGGAGCACGCCGGGGTTTAGCTCCTACAATGAGCAGTTCTTC.

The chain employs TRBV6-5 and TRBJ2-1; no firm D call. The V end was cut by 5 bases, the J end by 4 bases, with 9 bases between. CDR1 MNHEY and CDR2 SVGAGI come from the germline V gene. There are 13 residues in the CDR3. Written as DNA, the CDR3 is TGTGCCAGCAGTCAAGGAAGTTACAATGAGCAGTTCTTC. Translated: CASSQGSYNEQFF.

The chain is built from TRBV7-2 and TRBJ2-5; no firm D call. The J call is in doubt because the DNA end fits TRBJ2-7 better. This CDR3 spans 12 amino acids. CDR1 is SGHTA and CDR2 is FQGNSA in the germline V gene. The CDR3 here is CASSLPALEQYF. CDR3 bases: TGTGCCAGCAGCTTACCCGCACTCGAGCAGTACTTC.

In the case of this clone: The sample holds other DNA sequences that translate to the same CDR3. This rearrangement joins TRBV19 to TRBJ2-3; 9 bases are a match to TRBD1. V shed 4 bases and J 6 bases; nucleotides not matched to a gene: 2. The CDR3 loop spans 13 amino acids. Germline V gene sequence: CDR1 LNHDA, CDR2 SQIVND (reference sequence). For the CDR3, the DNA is TGTGCCAGTAGTACCACAGGGGGCGATACGCAGTATTTT. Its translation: CASSTTGGDTQYF.

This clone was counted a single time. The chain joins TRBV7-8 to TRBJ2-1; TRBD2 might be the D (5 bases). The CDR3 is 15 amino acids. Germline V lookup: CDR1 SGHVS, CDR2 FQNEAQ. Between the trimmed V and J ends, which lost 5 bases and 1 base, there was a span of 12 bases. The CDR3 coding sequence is TGTGCCAGCAGCCTGAGCGGAGGTTCCTACAATGAGCAGTTCTTC. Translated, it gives CASSLSGGSYNEQFF.

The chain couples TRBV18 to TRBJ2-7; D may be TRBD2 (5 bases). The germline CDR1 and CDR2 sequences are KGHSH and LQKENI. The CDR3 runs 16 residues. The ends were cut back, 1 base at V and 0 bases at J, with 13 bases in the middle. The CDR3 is CASSPRPTGVSYEQYF. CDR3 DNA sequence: TGTGCCAGCTCACCACGGCCAACCGGGGTCTCCTACGAGCAGTACTTC. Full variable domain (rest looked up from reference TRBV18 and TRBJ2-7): NAGVMQNPRHLVRRRGQEARLRCSPMKGHSHVYWYRQLPEEGLKFMVYLQKENIIDESGMPKERFSAEFPKEGPSILRIQQVVRGDSAAYFCASSPRPTGVSYEQYFGPGTRLTVT.

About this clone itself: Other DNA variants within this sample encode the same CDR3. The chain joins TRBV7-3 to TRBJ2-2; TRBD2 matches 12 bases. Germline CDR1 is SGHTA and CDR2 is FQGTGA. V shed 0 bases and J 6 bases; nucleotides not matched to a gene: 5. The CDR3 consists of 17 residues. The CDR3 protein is CASSLTPGLAGSGELFF. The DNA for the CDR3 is TGTGCCAGCAGCTTAACGCCCGGACTAGCGGGATCCGGGGAGCTGTTTTTT.

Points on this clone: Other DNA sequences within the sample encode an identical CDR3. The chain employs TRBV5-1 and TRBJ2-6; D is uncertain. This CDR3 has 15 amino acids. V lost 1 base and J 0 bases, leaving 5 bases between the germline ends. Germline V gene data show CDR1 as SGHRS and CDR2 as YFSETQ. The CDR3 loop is CASSLLSSGANVLTF. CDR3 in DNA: TGCGCCAGCAGCTTGCTAAGCTCTGGGGCCAACGTCCTGACTTTC.

The CDR3 DNA sequence: TGTGCCAGCAGCCTCTCCGAGACCCAGTACTTC. This codes for CASSLSETQYF. This chain uses TRBV2 with TRBJ2-5; D remains unclear. Per germline, CDR1 SNHLY and CDR2 FYNNEI. Deletions cut 6 bases from V and 5 bases from J, with 7 bases between. The CDR3 sequence is 11 residues long.

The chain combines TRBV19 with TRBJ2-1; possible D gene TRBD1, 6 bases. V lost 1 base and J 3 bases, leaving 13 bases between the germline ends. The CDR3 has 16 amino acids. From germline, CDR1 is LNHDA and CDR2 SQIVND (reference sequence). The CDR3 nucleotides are TGTGCCAGTAGTATAGCGTCGCAGGGGAGCTACAATGAGCAGTTCTTC. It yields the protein CASSIASQGSYNEQFF. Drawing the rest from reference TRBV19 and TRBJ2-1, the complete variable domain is DGGITQSPKYLFRKEGQNVTLSCEQNLNHDAMYWYRQDPGQGLRLIYYSQIVNDFQKGDIAEGYSVSREKKESFPLTVTSAQKNPTAFYLCASSIASQGSYNEQFFGPGTRLTVL.

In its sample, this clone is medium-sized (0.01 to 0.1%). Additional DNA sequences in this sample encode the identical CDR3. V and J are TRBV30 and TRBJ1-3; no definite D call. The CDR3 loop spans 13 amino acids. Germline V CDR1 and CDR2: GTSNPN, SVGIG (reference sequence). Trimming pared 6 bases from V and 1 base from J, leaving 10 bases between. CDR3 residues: CACHRGSGNTIYF. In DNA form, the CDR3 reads TGTGCCTGCCACCGCGGTTCTGGAAACACCATATATTTT.

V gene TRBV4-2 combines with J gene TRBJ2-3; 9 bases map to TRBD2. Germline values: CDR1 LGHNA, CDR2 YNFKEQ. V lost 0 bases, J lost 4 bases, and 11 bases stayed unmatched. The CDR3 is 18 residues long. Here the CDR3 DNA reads TGTGCCAGCAGCCAAGAGAAGCTAGCGGGACGAGCACCAGATACGCAGTATTTT. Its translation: CASSQEKLAGRAPDTQYF.

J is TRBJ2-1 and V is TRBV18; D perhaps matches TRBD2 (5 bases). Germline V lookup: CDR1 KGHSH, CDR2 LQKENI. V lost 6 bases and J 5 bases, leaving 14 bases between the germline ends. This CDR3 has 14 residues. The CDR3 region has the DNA TGTGCCAGCTCCCGTGCTACTAGAGACAATGAGCAGTTCTTC. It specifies CASSRATRDNEQFF.

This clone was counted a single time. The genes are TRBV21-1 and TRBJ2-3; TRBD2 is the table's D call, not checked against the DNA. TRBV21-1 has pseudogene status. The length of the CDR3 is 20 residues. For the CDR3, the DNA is TGTGCCAGCAGCAAAGGATGGGACCTTAGCGGTGCGAGAGGGGCAGATACGCAGTATTTT. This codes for CASSKGWDLSGARGADTQYF.

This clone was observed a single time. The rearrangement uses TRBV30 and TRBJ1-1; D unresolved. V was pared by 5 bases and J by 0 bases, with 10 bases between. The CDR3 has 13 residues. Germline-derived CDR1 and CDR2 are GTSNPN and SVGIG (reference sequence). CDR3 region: CAWGQQMNTEAFF. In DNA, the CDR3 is TGTGCCTGGGGGCAGCAGATGAACACTGAAGCTTTCTTT.